The clone carrying this T cell receptor beta chain was detected many times. Sorting recovered naive CD8 T cells on a CD8+CD4-CCR7+CD45RA+ profile. Germline V gives CDR1 SGHAT, CDR2 FQNNGV. Trimming shortened V by 5 bases and J by 0 bases, and 11 bases separated the two germline ends. This CDR3 comprises 15 residues. This entry belongs to a study of molecular identifiers for immune sequencing clone quantification. TCRdb re-analysed the PCR reads in MiXCR, keeping a single row per CDR3 protein. The table lists around 70,000 distinct CDR3 sequences, approximately 17% of them singletons. The sequence was collected from a human donor in good health. Some libraries in this study had Jurkat cell RNA spiked in. The chain couples TRBV11-2 to TRBJ2-1; no reliable D call. Sample: naive CD8+ T cells from blood, with Jurkat cell RNA spiked in. Subset: FACS-sorted CD8+CD4-CCR7+CD45RA+ naive T cells. The CDR3 reads CASSGGGSSYNEQFF. In DNA form, the CDR3 reads TGTGCCAGCAGCGGTGGCGGAAGCTCCTACAATGAGCAGTTCTTC.